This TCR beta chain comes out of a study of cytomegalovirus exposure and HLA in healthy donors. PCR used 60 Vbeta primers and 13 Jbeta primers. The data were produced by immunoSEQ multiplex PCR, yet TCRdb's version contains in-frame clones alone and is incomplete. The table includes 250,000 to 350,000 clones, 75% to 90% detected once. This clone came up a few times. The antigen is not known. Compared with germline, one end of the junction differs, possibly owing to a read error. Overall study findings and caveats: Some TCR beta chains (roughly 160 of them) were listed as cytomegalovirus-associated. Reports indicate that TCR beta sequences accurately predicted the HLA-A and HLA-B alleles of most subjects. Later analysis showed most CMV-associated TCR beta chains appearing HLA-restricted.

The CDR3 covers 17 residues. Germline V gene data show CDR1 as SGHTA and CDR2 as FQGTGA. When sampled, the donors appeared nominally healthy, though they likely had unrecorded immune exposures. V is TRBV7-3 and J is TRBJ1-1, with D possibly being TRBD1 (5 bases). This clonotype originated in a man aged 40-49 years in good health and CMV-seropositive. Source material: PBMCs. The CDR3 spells CASSQDVAGIMNTEAFF. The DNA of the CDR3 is TGCGCCAGCAGCCAAGATGTGGCAGGGATAATGAACACTGAAGCTTTCTTT.